Presented here are 12 T cell receptor beta chains from one specimen sequenced in a study of T cells in Graves' hyperthyroidism and ophthalmopathy. TCR beta CDR3 sequences were amplified from RNA transcripts. Carried out on the TCR CDR3, a first-round RT-PCR used the HTBI primer set. TCRdb fed the multiplex PCR reads into MiXCR, producing one record per CDR3 protein. The table includes a few hundred thousand distinct CDR3 sequences, 14% detected once. The sample comprised blood. The source of these receptors is a woman between 18 and 29 years old with Graves' hyperthyroidism.

A note on this clonotype: Possible read error: a much larger clone is one base away. The chain couples TRBV12-3 or TRBV12-4 to TRBJ1-1; tentative D call: TRBD1 (6 bases). CDR3 length: 13 residues. With 6 bases removed from V and 0 bases from J, the gap between germline ends came to 8 bases. CDR3 nucleotide sequence: TGTGCCAGCAGGGGGACACTGAACACTGAAGCTTTCTTT. It encodes CASRGTLNTEAFF.

A note on this clonotype: This may be a read error: a much more frequent sequence differs by one nucleotide. This rearrangement joins TRBV4-2 to TRBJ2-5; D may match TRBD1 or TRBD2 (6 bases each). Germline assignment: CDR1 LGHNA and CDR2 YNFKEQ. V was clipped by 0 bases and J by 7 bases, with 15 bases between them. The CDR3 is 15 residues long. DNA of the CDR3: TGTGCCAGCAGCCAAGATCAGATGGAGGGGGGGACCCAGTACTTC. Translated, it gives CASSQDQMEGGTQYF.

This clonotype was seen many times. The chain links TRBV7-2 to TRBJ2-7; no firm D call. CDR1 is SGHTA and CDR2 is FQGNSA in the germline V gene. V lost 5 bases and J 1 base, leaving 18 bases between the germline ends. The CDR3 covers 16 residues. CDR3: CASSLRLAVLSYEQYF. In DNA form, the CDR3 reads TGTGCCAGCAGCCTCAGGTTGGCAGTGCTATCCTACGAGCAGTACTTC. Full variable domain (outside the CDR3, taken from reference TRBV7-2 and TRBJ2-7): GAGVSQSPSNKVTEKGKDVELRCDPISGHTALYWYRQSLGQGLEFLIYFQGNSAPDKSGLPSDRFSAERTGGSVSTLTIQRTQQEDSAVYLCASSLRLAVLSYEQYFGPGTRLTVT.

Many counts were recorded for this clonotype. The chain has TRBV5-1 and TRBJ2-7; 9 bases are shared with TRBD2. J gave up 2 bases and V 0 bases, and 6 bases lay outside the gene matches. Germline V gene lookup returns CDR1 SGHRS and CDR2 YFSETQ. This CDR3 region has 16 residues. The DNA of the CDR3 is TGCGCCAGCAGCTTGGCTGCTAGCGGGACGCCCTACGAGCAGTACTTC. This sequence encodes CASSLAASGTPYEQYF.

The chain employs TRBV5-6 and TRBJ1-5; D is unclear. The CDR3 is made up of 16 amino acids. Trimming cost V 0 bases and J 2 bases, with 12 bases left between them. Germline values: CDR1 SGHDT, CDR2 YYEEEE. The CDR3 DNA sequence: TGTGCCAGCAGCTTGGATGGTCGGCGGGGCAATCAGCCCCAGCATTTT. Translation: CASSLDGRRGNQPQHF.

This clonotype was seen at least ten times. The gene calls are TRBV6-1 and TRBJ1-1; D might be TRBD1 (5 bases). Germline V lookup: CDR1 MNHNS, CDR2 SASEGT. V was cut by 6 bases and J by 5 bases, with 13 bases left in between. This CDR3 contains 13 residues. The CDR3 DNA is TGTGCCAGCAGGGTCGACAGAGATACTGAAGCTTTCTTT. Translation: CASRVDRDTEAFF.

This clonotype was observed many times. V and J are TRBV7-8 and TRBJ2-4; TRBD1 matches at 9 bases. The CDR3 loop spans 16 amino acids. Germline assignment: CDR1 SGHVS and CDR2 FQNEAQ. The V gene end was trimmed by 5 bases and the J gene end by 0 bases; junction bases not matched to a gene: 5. The CDR3 DNA follows: TGTGCCAGCAGCCTACGGGACAGGGAAGCCAAAAACATTCAGTACTTC. Encoded protein: CASSLRDREAKNIQYF. The complete variable domain, with remaining parts taken from reference TRBV7-8 and TRBJ2-4, reads GAGVSQSPRYKVAKRGQDVALRCDPISGHVSLFWYQQALGQGPEFLTYFQNEAQLDKSGLPSDRFFAERPEGSVSTLKIQRTQQEDSAVYLCASSLRDREAKNIQYFGAGTRLSVL.

This clonotype was observed many times. The chain joins TRBV5-1 to TRBJ1-1; D may be TRBD1 (6 bases). Germline values: CDR1 SGHRS, CDR2 YFSETQ. Trimming pared 2 bases from V and 0 bases from J, leaving 11 bases between. CDR3 length: 15 residues. In nucleotides, the CDR3 is TGCGCCAGCAGCTTTATCAGGGGAATGAACACTGAAGCTTTCTTT. This encodes CASSFIRGMNTEAFF.

This clonotype was picked up many times. Here the CDR3 reads CAWRSTREIYNEQFF. The CDR3 nucleotides are TGTGCCTGGAGATCGACCCGGGAAATCTACAATGAGCAGTTCTTC. The V gene is TRBV30, the J gene TRBJ2-1, with D possibly being TRBD2 (5 bases). Trimming cost V 3 bases and J 3 bases, with 15 bases left between them. Germline V gene lookup returns CDR1 GTSNPN and CDR2 SVGIG (reference sequence). The CDR3 consists of 15 residues. The full variable domain, its missing parts supplied by reference TRBV30 and TRBJ2-1, is SQTIHQWPATLVQPVGSPLSLECTVEGTSNPNLYWYRQAAGRGLQLLFYSVGIGQISSEVPQNLSASRPQDRQFILSSKKLLLSDSGFYLCAWRSTREIYNEQFFGPGTRLTVL.

The rearrangement links TRBV12-3 or TRBV12-4 to TRBJ1-2; D is perhaps TRBD1 (6 bases). V dropped 7 bases and J dropped 6 bases, with 21 bases sitting between them. The CDR3 is 15 residues long. The CDR3 protein is CASTHLGTREDGYTF. As DNA, the CDR3 is TGTGCCAGCACCCACCTCGGGACAAGGGAAGATGGCTACACCTTC.

The chain uses TRBV5-1 and TRBJ2-2, with D tentatively TRBD1 (5 bases). Trimming cost V 0 bases and J 6 bases, with 12 bases left between them. The CDR3 is made up of 15 amino acids. CDR1 and CDR2 from the germline V gene are SGHRS and YFSETQ. CDR3 sequence: CASSLGQGSAGELFF. In DNA, the CDR3 is TGCGCCAGCAGCTTGGGGCAGGGATCGGCCGGGGAGCTGTTTTTT.

This clonotype was counted between two and nine times. The chain carries TRBV4-2 and TRBJ1-4; D call uncertain. The CDR3 is made up of 19 amino acids. Germline V gene data show CDR1 as LGHNA and CDR2 as YNFKEQ. The V gene lost 1 base and the J gene lost 0 bases, with 18 bases spanning the gap. As DNA, the CDR3 is TGTGCCAGCAGCCAAGGTCTGGGTGGGGTTCAAGCAACTAATGAAAAACTGTTTTTT. It encodes CASSQGLGGVQATNEKLFF.